This paragraph reports one T cell receptor (beta chain). The CDR3 length is 18 residues. J gave up 1 base and V 3 bases, and 11 bases lay outside the gene matches. The germline V gene has CDR1 LNHDA and CDR2 SQIVND (reference sequence). Assay used: immunoSEQ multiplex PCR; TCRdb lists only in-frame clones, some missing. Here the sample spans 90,000 to 110,000 clones, around 83% being singletons. This sample is drawn from a study of blood T cell repertoires in COVID-19. Sequencing was done on a sample of peripheral blood. The rearrangement links TRBV19 to TRBJ1-5; TRBD1 matches 8 bases. The sequence was collected from a woman older than 75 with acute or convalescent COVID-19. DNA of the CDR3: TGTGCCAGTAGTATTGGAAGGACAGGGAGCAGGAGCAATCAGCCCCAGCATTTT. It encodes CASSIGRTGSRSNQPQHF.